The 24 T cell receptor beta chains presented below share a single source sample, sequenced in a study of shared clonotypes between healthy human individuals. Clones were read by immunoSEQ multiplex PCR, and TCRdb kept only the in-frame ones, dropping some. The profile shows 2.3 million or so clones, 85% to 95% of them singletons. Material for sequencing was naive CD4+ T cells from PBMCs. Subset: CD45RA+ positively selected. The receptors derive from a young man in good health. Some clones in this sample may be carry-over from other donors' samples.

The genes are TRBV29-1 and TRBJ2-7; D unclear. Germline V gives CDR1 SQVTM, CDR2 ANQGSEA. Trimming shortened V by 6 bases and J by 4 bases, and 16 bases separated the two germline ends. The CDR3 sequence is 13 residues long. The CDR3 DNA is TGCAGCGTCCCCGGGTCCCTAGTGTACGAGCAGTACTTC. It is translated as CSVPGSLVYEQYF.

The chain couples TRBV7-9 to TRBJ2-1; no clear D gene. This CDR3 region has 17 residues. The V end was cut by 8 bases, the J end by 0 bases, with 20 bases between. Germline CDR1 reads SEHNR; CDR2 reads FQNEAQ (reference sequence). The CDR3 is CASGSMKDPSSYNEQFF. Written as DNA, the CDR3 is TGTGCCAGCGGTTCAATGAAAGATCCGTCCTCCTACAATGAGCAGTTCTTC.

The rearrangement links TRBV6-5 to TRBJ2-1; a possible D gene is TRBD2 (5 bases). Germline-derived CDR1 and CDR2 are MNHEY and SVGAGI. The CDR3 has 14 residues. The V end was cut by 8 bases, the J end by 7 bases, with 18 bases between. CDR3 protein: CASQSGTPGNEQFF. CDR3 in DNA: TGTGCCAGCCAATCGGGAACCCCGGGAAATGAGCAGTTCTTC.

V and J are TRBV5-1 and TRBJ2-7, with 10 bases fitting TRBD1. J gave up 6 bases and V 3 bases, and 6 bases lay outside the gene matches. Germline-derived CDR1 and CDR2 are SGHRS and YFSETQ. The CDR3 runs to 14 residues. CDR3 region: CASSSPGQGREQYF. The CDR3 DNA reads as TGCGCCAGCAGCTCTCCGGGACAGGGGCGCGAGCAGTACTTC.

The chain combines TRBV7-2 with TRBJ2-3, with 8 bases identical to TRBD2. Per germline, CDR1 SGHTA and CDR2 FQGNSA. The CDR3 is 15 residues long. V lost 2 bases and J lost 5; bases outside the gene matches: 6. The CDR3 DNA sequence: TGTGCCAGCAGCTTACTAGCGGGTTCATTAGATACGCAGTATTTT. The encoded protein is CASSLLAGSLDTQYF.

J is TRBJ2-7 and V is TRBV6-1, with D unclear. From germline, CDR1 is MNHNS and CDR2 SASEGT. Trimming pared 8 bases from V and 2 bases from J, leaving 16 bases between. The CDR3 runs to 14 residues. The CDR3 region has the DNA TGTGCCAGCGGCTTAGGGCCGACAACCTACGAGCAGTACTTC. Amino acids: CASGLGPTTYEQYF.

The chain combines TRBV11-2 with TRBJ2-5, with 7 bases fitting TRBD1. The end of the DNA is better explained by TRBJ2-7, so the J call may be wrong. The CDR3 totals 14 residues. The germline V gene has CDR1 SGHAT and CDR2 FQNNGV. The DNA of the CDR3 is TGTGCCAGCAGCCGCGAGACAGGGTTATACGAGCAGTACTTC. Protein product: CASSRETGLYEQYF.

The J gene is TRBJ2-3, the V gene TRBV9; TRBD2 aligns across 8 bases. V gave up 5 bases and J gave up 0 bases; unmatched junction bases: 8. Germline V CDR1 and CDR2: SGDLS, YYNGEE. The CDR3 extends over 16 amino acids. CDR3 nucleotide sequence: TGTGCCAGCAGTAAAACTAGCGGAAGTAGCACAGATACGCAGTATTTT. It is translated as CASSKTSGSSTDTQYF.

The V and J genes are TRBV4-2 and TRBJ2-7; 15 bases agree with TRBD2. The CDR3 has 16 amino acids. V lost 4 bases to trimming and J lost 5 bases; unmatched junction nucleotides: 6. Per the germline V gene, CDR1 is LGHNA and CDR2 is YNFKEQ. The CDR3 sequence is CASSPGTSGRNNEQYF. Written as DNA, the CDR3 is TGTGCCAGCAGCCCTGGGACTAGCGGGAGGAATAACGAGCAGTACTTC.

V and J are TRBV28 and TRBJ2-7; perhaps TRBD1 as D (6 bases). Per germline, CDR1 MDHEN and CDR2 SYDVKM. This CDR3 has 15 amino acids. The V and J ends lost 3 bases and 4 bases respectively, with 16 bases between them. CDR3: CASSFRSDRRYEQYF. CDR3 coding DNA: TGTGCCAGCAGTTTCCGCTCGGACAGACGATACGAGCAGTACTTC. Full variable domain (outside the CDR3, taken from reference TRBV28 and TRBJ2-7): DVKVTQSSRYLVKRTGEKVFLECVQDMDHENMFWYRQDPGLGLRLIYFSYDVKMKEKGDIPEGYSVSREKKERFSLILESASTNQTSMYLCASSFRSDRRYEQYFGPGTRLTVT.

The J gene is TRBJ2-2, the V gene TRBV7-3, with a tentative D call TRBD2 (5 bases). Trimming left V 8 bases short and J 7 bases short, with 14 bases between. The CDR3 is 13 residues long. CDR1 and CDR2 (germline): SGHTA, FQGTGA. CDR3 sequence reads: CASAGVAFGELFF. The DNA of the CDR3 is TGTGCCAGCGCTGGAGTAGCGTTCGGGGAGCTGTTTTTT.

The chain combines TRBV5-6 with TRBJ2-3, with D perhaps TRBD1 or TRBD2 (8 bases each). The CDR3 has 15 amino acids. Germline V gene data show CDR1 as SGHDT and CDR2 as YYEEEE. V was shortened by 4 bases and J by 8 bases, with 20 bases between the two germline ends. The CDR3 sequence: CASSQGAGGAGTQYF. CDR3 DNA: TGTGCCAGCAGCCAGGGGGCGGGGGGCGCTGGTACGCAGTATTTT.

In DNA form, the CDR3 reads TGTGCCAGTAGTACAGGGGGGACAGGGGCCTACGAGCAGTACTTC. Protein: CASSTGGTGAYEQYF. The gene calls are TRBV19 and TRBJ2-7; 10 positions agree with TRBD1. The CDR3 runs to 15 residues. In germline, CDR1 is LNHDA, CDR2 SQIVND (reference sequence). V trimming: 4 bases; J trimming: 2 bases; junction bases outside the gene matches: 5.

The chain carries TRBV19 and TRBJ2-1; D is undetermined. The germline V gene has CDR1 LNHDA and CDR2 SQIVND (reference sequence). Between the trimmed V and J ends, which lost 1 base and 4 bases, there was a span of 11 bases. This CDR3 comprises 15 residues. This chain's CDR3 is CASSIGPEPYNEQFF. As DNA, the CDR3 is TGTGCCAGTAGTATAGGGCCGGAACCTTACAATGAGCAGTTCTTC.

This chain links TRBV30 with TRBJ1-1, with D unresolved. The CDR3 sequence is 13 residues long. Between the trimmed V and J ends, which lost 4 bases and 1 base, there was a span of 10 bases. Germline V CDR1 and CDR2: GTSNPN, SVGIG (reference sequence). The CDR3 nucleotides read TGTGCCTGGAAAATCGGAGCGAACACTGAAGCTTTCTTT. Translation gives CAWKIGANTEAFF.

The chain carries TRBV6-1 and TRBJ2-7, with 11 bases aligning to TRBD2. The CDR3 is made up of 14 amino acids. Germline loops: CDR1 MNHNS, CDR2 SASEGT. V was pared by 6 bases and J by 5 bases, with 6 bases of the junction left unmatched. Written as DNA, the CDR3 is TGTGCCAGCAGCCATAGCGGGAGGGCCAACGAGCAGTACTTC. The encoded protein is CASSHSGRANEQYF.

This clone was observed a handful of times. This CDR3 is also generated by other DNA sequences in the sample. The genes are TRBV15 and TRBJ1-5; D unresolved. The V gene's germline CDR1 is LNHNV and CDR2 YYDKDF (reference sequence). Trimming shortened V by 1 base and J by 0 bases, and 7 bases separated the two germline ends. This CDR3 is built from 15 residues. The CDR3 protein is CATSRGQISNQPQHF. As DNA, the CDR3 is TGTGCCACCAGCAGAGGACAAATTAGCAATCAGCCCCAGCATTTT.

This clone was counted once. This chain connects TRBV2 to TRBJ1-5; no firm D call. The CDR3 consists of 13 residues. The germline gives CDR1 SNHLY, CDR2 FYNNEI. With 5 bases removed from V and 4 bases from J, the gap between germline ends came to 9 bases. CDR3 loop: CASSLRINQPQHF. The CDR3, as DNA: TGTGCCAGCAGTCTTAGAATTAATCAGCCCCAGCATTTT. The whole variable domain, remainder taken from reference TRBV2 and TRBJ1-5, is EPEVTQTPSHQVTQMGQEVILRCVPISNHLYFYWYRQILGQKVEFLVSFYNNEISEKSEIFDDQFSVERPDGSNFTLKIRSTKLEDSAMYFCASSLRINQPQHFGDGTRLSIL.

About this clone itself: In the same sample, other DNA sequences code for this CDR3. The V gene is TRBV28, the J gene TRBJ1-3, with D possibly matching TRBD1 (6 bases). The CDR3 length is 14 residues. V lost 6 bases and J 0 bases, leaving 9 bases between the germline ends. CDR1 is MDHEN and CDR2 is SYDVKM in the germline V gene. The CDR3 DNA follows: TGTGCCAGCAGCCTAGGGGGCTCTGGAAACACCATATATTTT. Residues: CASSLGGSGNTIYF.

This clone showed up just once. The chain links TRBV6-5 to TRBJ2-7; 8 nucleotides align to TRBD1. CDR1 is MNHEY, CDR2 SVGAGI, per germline. V shed 3 bases, J shed 2 bases, and the junction held 6 bases outside the gene matches. CDR3 length: 15 residues. This chain's CDR3 is CASSYYRQGTYEQYF. CDR3 in DNA: TGTGCCAGCAGTTATTACCGACAGGGGACCTACGAGCAGTACTTC.

The V call is TRBV19, the J call TRBJ1-3; TRBD1 matches at 9 bases. V shed 7 bases and J 6 bases; nucleotides not matched to a gene: 10. CDR3 size: 15 residues. The germline CDR1 and CDR2 sequences are LNHDA and SQIVND (reference sequence). The CDR3 loop is CASTAGQGLANTIYF. Here the CDR3 DNA reads TGTGCCAGTACCGCGGGACAGGGACTAGCAAACACCATATATTTT.

In DNA, the CDR3 is TGTGCCAGCAGCCAATCAGGGGCCCGCGAAAAACTGTTTTTT. Amino acids: CASSQSGAREKLFF. The V call is TRBV14, the J call TRBJ1-4; tentative D call: TRBD1 (6 bases). Trimming left V 2 bases short and J 8 bases short, with 12 bases between. Germline lookup yields CDR1 SGHDN and CDR2 FVKESK. CDR3 length equals 14 residues.

This clone was recorded only once. The chain uses TRBV10-3 and TRBJ1-2; perhaps TRBD1 as D (5 bases). CDR1 is ENHRY and CDR2 is SYGVKD in the germline V gene. The germline V and J ends were trimmed by 1 base and 4 bases, with 10 bases remaining between them. CDR3 length equals 14 residues. CDR3 DNA sequence: TGTGCCATCAGTGAGTTGTGGGGCCTCTATGGCTACACCTTC. This sequence encodes CAISELWGLYGYTF.

Concerning this clone: The same CDR3 also results from other DNA sequences found in this sample. V is TRBV5-1 and J is TRBJ1-1; a weak D match, TRBD1 (6 bases). The length of the CDR3 is 15 residues. Trimming took 3 bases from V and 0 from J, leaving 12 bases between them. Germline-derived CDR1 and CDR2 are SGHRS and YFSETQ. The CDR3 reads CASSSSRGLNTEAFF. The CDR3 DNA reads TGCGCCAGCAGCTCCTCCAGGGGCCTGAACACTGAAGCTTTCTTT.